These 17 T cell receptor beta chains share one sample of origin, sequenced in a study of blood T cell repertoires in COVID-19. Measured with immunoSEQ multiplex PCR; TCRdb has only the in-frame clones, and not every one. The table includes about 200,000 clones, 80% to 95% detected once. Sequenced: peripheral blood. The origin of the receptors is a man aged 55 to 69 with COVID-19, enrolled during active disease.

The chain is built from TRBV5-1 and TRBJ2-7; TRBD1 is a possible D gene (6 bases). Germline V gene sequence: CDR1 SGHRS, CDR2 YFSETQ. The CDR3 contains 15 residues. Trimming took off 6 bases at V and 0 bases at J, with 16 bases between the two ends. This CDR3 is CASTPANRASYEQYF. CDR3 DNA: TGCGCCAGCACCCCTGCCAACAGGGCCTCCTACGAGCAGTACTTC. The full variable domain, in which reference TRBV5-1 and TRBJ2-7 provide the parts outside the CDR3, is KAGVTQTPRYLIKTRGQQVTLSCSPISGHRSVSWYQQTPGQGLQFLFEYFSETQRNKGNFPGRFSGRQFSNSRSEMNVSTLELGDSALYLCASTPANRASYEQYFGPGTRLTVT.

This chain links TRBV28 with TRBJ2-1; TRBD2 matches 7 bases. Germline V lookup: CDR1 MDHEN, CDR2 SYDVKM. The CDR3 contains 15 residues. The V and J ends lost 5 bases and 6 bases, in that order; junction bases with no gene match: 10. CDR3 sequence (DNA): TGTGCCAGCAGTACGTGGGGGGAGGGCCCCAATGAGCAGTTCTTC. Translation gives CASSTWGEGPNEQFF.

The V call is TRBV18, the J call TRBJ2-2, with 11 bases matching TRBD2. Looked up from germline, CDR1 is KGHSH and CDR2 is LQKENI. V dropped 2 bases and J dropped 2; count of bases not matched to a gene: 1. CDR3 length: 16 amino acids. For the CDR3, the DNA is TGTGCCAGCTCACCAAGACTAGCGGGAAACACCGGGGAGCTGTTTTTT. Translation: CASSPRLAGNTGELFF.

The chain carries TRBV30 and TRBJ1-2; tentative D call: TRBD1 (5 bases). Germline values: CDR1 GTSNPN, CDR2 SVGIG (reference sequence). CDR3 length equals 15 residues. Trimming pared 3 bases from V and 3 bases from J, leaving 17 bases between. The CDR3 sequence: CAWRESGGFDYGYTF. The CDR3 bases are TGTGCCTGGAGAGAAAGCGGGGGATTTGACTATGGCTACACCTTC.

The rearrangement joins TRBV18 to TRBJ2-5, with TRBD2 as a possible D gene (5 bases). The length of the CDR3 is 15 residues. From germline, CDR1 is KGHSH and CDR2 LQKENI. Trimming stripped 0 bases from V and 5 bases from J, with 13 bases between. The chain's CDR3 is CASSPPTTQRETQYF. In DNA form, the CDR3 reads TGTGCCAGCTCACCACCGACGACCCAGCGGGAGACCCAGTACTTC.

This chain links TRBV14 with TRBJ2-7, with D uncertain. Trimming left V 3 bases short and J 5 bases short, with 5 bases between. The CDR3 spans 11 residues. Germline V gives CDR1 SGHDN, CDR2 FVKESK. CDR3: CASSHFNEQYF. DNA of the CDR3: TGTGCCAGCAGCCACTTTAACGAGCAGTACTTC. Complete variable domain (other parts from reference TRBV14 and TRBJ2-7): EAGVTQFPSHSVIEKGQTVTLRCDPISGHDNLYWYRRVMGKEIKFLLHFVKESKQDESGMPNNRFLAERTGGTYSTLKVQPAELEDSGVYFCASSHFNEQYFGPGTRLTVT.

This clone showed up just a few times. The rearrangement links TRBV7-8 to TRBJ2-2; no firm D call. Germline CDR1 SGHVS, CDR2 FQNEAQ. The CDR3 is 15 residues long. V gave up 4 bases and J gave up 2 bases, with 11 bases separating them. The CDR3 DNA reads as TGTGCCAGCAGCTCGTCTCAAACAAACACCGGGGAGCTGTTTTTT. This encodes CASSSSQTNTGELFF.

J is TRBJ1-2 and V is TRBV12-3 or TRBV12-4; no reliable D call. V was trimmed by 3 bases and J by 7 bases, leaving 9 bases between them. This CDR3 has 12 amino acids. The CDR3 region is CASSLARSGYTF. The CDR3 DNA is TGTGCCAGCAGTTTGGCACGGAGTGGCTACACCTTC.

This chain connects TRBV7-9 to TRBJ2-1; 15 nucleotides agree with TRBD2. V gave up 6 bases and J gave up 6 bases; unmatched junction bases: 9. Per the germline V gene, CDR1 is SEHNR and CDR2 is FQNEAQ (reference sequence). CDR3 length: 17 residues. As DNA, the CDR3 is TGTGCCAGCAGTCAAGGACTAGCGGGAGGGCCCGGCAATGAGCAGTTCTTC. Protein sequence: CASSQGLAGGPGNEQFF.

The chain combines TRBV15 with TRBJ2-1, with 7 nucleotides matching TRBD1. Per germline, CDR1 LNHNV and CDR2 YYDKDF (reference sequence). The junction had 5 bases not matched to a gene; V was cut back by 4 bases and J by 5 bases. This CDR3 is built from 14 residues. Written as DNA, the CDR3 is TGTGCCACCAGCAAAGGGACAGTCGACAATGAGCAGTTCTTC. It translates to CATSKGTVDNEQFF.

V is TRBV3-1 (or the pseudogene TRBV3-2) and J is TRBJ2-3; possible D gene TRBD2, 6 bases. Trimming left V 4 bases short and J 7 bases short, with 15 bases between. The CDR3 has 14 amino acids. CDR1 is LGHDT, CDR2 YNNKEL, per germline (reference sequence). CDR3: CASSLRSLANTQYF. CDR3 bases: TGTGCCAGCAGCCTAAGATCCCTAGCGAATACGCAGTATTTT.

The chain joins TRBV2 to TRBJ2-1; D is ambiguous. CDR1 is SNHLY and CDR2 is FYNNEI in the germline V gene. Trimming removed 3 bases at V and 5 bases at J, with 11 bases between. This CDR3 comprises 14 residues. CDR3 protein: CASSDPIVNNEQFF. The CDR3 DNA follows: TGTGCCAGCAGTGACCCGATAGTAAACAATGAGCAGTTCTTC.

The V and J genes are TRBV7-3 and TRBJ1-1; D gene ambiguous. CDR1 is SGHTA, CDR2 FQGTGA, per germline. The CDR3 has 13 amino acids. Between the trimmed V and J ends, which lost 5 bases and 1 base, there was a span of 8 bases. CDR3 amino acids: CASSLQQNTEAFF. The CDR3 DNA reads as TGTGCCAGCAGCCTGCAACAGAACACTGAAGCTTTCTTT.

The V call is TRBV12-3 or TRBV12-4, the J call TRBJ1-2, with 8 bases matching TRBD1. The CDR3 has 13 residues. V lost 6 bases, J lost 4 bases, and 4 bases stayed unmatched. CDR3 DNA: TGTGCCAGCAGCCCGGACAGGGTCTATGGCTACACCTTC. Its protein product is CASSPDRVYGYTF.

The chain couples TRBV19 to TRBJ2-7, with a possible D match to TRBD1 (5 bases). The V end was cut by 3 bases, the J end by 4 bases, with 16 bases between. Germline V gene sequence: CDR1 LNHDA, CDR2 SQIVND (reference sequence). This CDR3 has 15 residues. CDR3 region: CASSMVGQGLYEQYF. The CDR3 DNA is TGTGCCAGTAGTATGGTTGGGCAGGGCCTTTACGAGCAGTACTTC. Combining the CDR3 with reference TRBV19 and TRBJ2-7 gives the whole variable domain DGGITQSPKYLFRKEGQNVTLSCEQNLNHDAMYWYRQDPGQGLRLIYYSQIVNDFQKGDIAEGYSVSREKKESFPLTVTSAQKNPTAFYLCASSMVGQGLYEQYFGPGTRLTVT.

The chain's CDR3 is CASSIGFQGSGRGTGELFF. For the CDR3, the DNA is TGTGCCAGTAGTATAGGGTTCCAGGGTAGCGGGAGAGGTACCGGGGAGCTGTTTTTT. The V call is TRBV19, the J call TRBJ2-2; 9 bases match TRBD2. Germline CDR1 is LNHDA and CDR2 is SQIVND (reference sequence). V lost 1 base, J lost 5 bases, and 14 bases stayed unmatched. This CDR3 spans 19 amino acids.

V is TRBV4-2 and J is TRBJ1-2; no reliable D call. Deletions cut 0 bases from V and 4 bases from J, with 3 bases between. The germline V gene has CDR1 LGHNA and CDR2 YNFKEQ. This CDR3 region has 12 residues. This CDR3 is CASSQDSYGYTF. The CDR3 DNA is TGTGCCAGCAGCCAAGACAGCTATGGCTACACCTTC.